One and the same sample provided the 8 T cell receptor beta chains below, sequenced in a study of T cells in Graves' hyperthyroidism and ophthalmopathy. Amplification targeted TCR beta CDR3 regions from RNA transcripts. The HTBI primer set was used in a first-round RT-PCR of the TCR CDR3. TCRdb re-called the multiplex PCR reads with MiXCR, one entry per CDR3 protein. The table includes approximately 300,000 distinct CDR3 sequences, roughly 17% detected once. The sequenced sample was blood. Source of these receptors: a man aged 25-40 years with Graves' hyperthyroidism.

This rearrangement joins TRBV7-8 to TRBJ2-5; 10 positions agree with TRBD2. The germline V gene encodes CDR1 SGHVS and CDR2 FQNEAQ. The CDR3 extends over 17 amino acids. V was clipped by 4 bases and J by 0 bases; unmatched bases: 8. The CDR3 region is CASSSDPGLANQETQYF. The CDR3 coding sequence is TGTGCCAGCAGCTCCGACCCGGGACTAGCGAACCAAGAGACCCAGTACTTC.

Many counts were recorded for this clonotype. The CDR3 DNA reads TGTGCCAGCAGTCCCGGGGGGTTGCGTTTGAATGAGCAGTTCTTC. Translated: CASSPGGLRLNEQFF. The rearrangement uses TRBV6-1 and TRBJ2-1; TRBD2 aligns across 7 bases. The length of the CDR3 is 15 residues. CDR1 and CDR2 (germline): MNHNS, SASEGT. With V trimmed by 5 bases and J by 7 bases, 11 bases remained unmatched.

This chain links TRBV18 with TRBJ2-2; 7 nucleotides match TRBD2. From germline, CDR1 is KGHSH and CDR2 LQKENI. The CDR3 totals 16 residues. The V gene end was trimmed by 4 bases and the J gene end by 1 base; junction bases not matched to a gene: 6. The CDR3 loop reads CASSRLASGNTGELFF. CDR3 DNA: TGTGCCAGCTCACGCCTTGCTAGCGGGAACACCGGGGAGCTGTTTTTT.

This clonotype showed up many times. This sequence joins TRBV7-3 and TRBJ2-3; 12 bases are shared with TRBD2. The CDR3 length is 16 residues. Germline V gives CDR1 SGHTA, CDR2 FQGTGA. V trimming: 5 bases; J trimming: 4 bases; junction bases outside the gene matches: 7. Here the CDR3 DNA reads TGTGCCAGCAGCCTAGCGGGAGGGAGGGGGGCAGATACGCAGTATTTT. Protein: CASSLAGGRGADTQYF.

There are many counts of this clonotype. This chain links TRBV4-1 with TRBJ2-3; TRBD2 is a possible D gene (6 bases). The ends were cut back, 1 base at V and 0 bases at J, with 17 bases in the middle. This CDR3 contains 18 residues. In germline, CDR1 is MGHRA, CDR2 YSYEKL. Here the CDR3 reads CASSQGLPQRASTDTQYF. In nucleotides, the CDR3 is TGCGCCAGCAGCCAAGGGCTCCCGCAGCGGGCTAGCACAGATACGCAGTATTTT.

This clonotype occurred many times. This sequence joins TRBV12-3 or TRBV12-4 and TRBJ1-5, with D unresolved. The V gene lost 2 bases and the J gene lost 7 bases, with 9 bases spanning the gap. The CDR3 covers 13 residues. The CDR3 reads CASSLYRRQPQHF. The CDR3 coding sequence is TGTGCCAGCAGTTTATATCGGAGACAGCCCCAGCATTTT.

This clonotype appeared many times. A read error may produce the germline difference seen at one junction end. V and J are TRBV5-6 and TRBJ2-7; a possible D gene is TRBD2 (5 bases). The CDR3 is 12 residues long. Germline CDR1 reads SGHDT; CDR2 reads YYEEEE. The CDR3 loop reads CASSSGSGEQYF. The CDR3, as DNA: TGTGCCAGTAGCTCCGGCTCGGGAGAGCAGTACTTC.

This clonotype was detected only a few times. This chain connects TRBV29-1 to TRBJ2-7; TRBD2 matches 7 bases. The ends lost 0 bases at V and 3 bases at J; junction bases unmatched: 2. Germline lookup yields CDR1 SQVTM and CDR2 ANQGSEA. This CDR3 comprises 13 residues. The CDR3 is CSVEEASGYEQYF. The CDR3 coding sequence is TGCAGCGTTGAAGAGGCTAGCGGCTACGAGCAGTACTTC.